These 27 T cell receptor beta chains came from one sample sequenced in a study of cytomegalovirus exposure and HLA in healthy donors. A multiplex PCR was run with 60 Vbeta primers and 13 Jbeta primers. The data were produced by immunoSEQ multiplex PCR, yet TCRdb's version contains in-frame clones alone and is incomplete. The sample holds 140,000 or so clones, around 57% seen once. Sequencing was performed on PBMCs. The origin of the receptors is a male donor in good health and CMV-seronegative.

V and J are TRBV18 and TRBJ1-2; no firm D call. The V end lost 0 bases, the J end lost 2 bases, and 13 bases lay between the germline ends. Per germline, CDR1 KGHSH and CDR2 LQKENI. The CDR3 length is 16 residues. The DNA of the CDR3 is TGTGCCAGCTCACCACCTTCAGGAACCAGCAACTATGGCTACACCTTC. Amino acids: CASSPPSGTSNYGYTF.

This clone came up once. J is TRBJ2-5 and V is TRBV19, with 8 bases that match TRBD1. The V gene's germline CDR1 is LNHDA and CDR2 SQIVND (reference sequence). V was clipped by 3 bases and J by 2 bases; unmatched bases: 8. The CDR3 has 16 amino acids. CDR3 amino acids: CASSIRATGVQETQYF. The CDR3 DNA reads TGTGCCAGTAGTATCCGCGCGACAGGGGTACAAGAGACCCAGTACTTC.

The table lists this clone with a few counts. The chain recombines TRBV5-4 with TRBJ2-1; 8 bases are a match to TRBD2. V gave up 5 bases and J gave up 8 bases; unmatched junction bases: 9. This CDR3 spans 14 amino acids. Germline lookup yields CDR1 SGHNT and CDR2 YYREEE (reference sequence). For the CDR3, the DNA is TGTGCCAGCAGAGAGGGGCGGGGGGTCGATGAGCAGTTCTTC. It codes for CASREGRGVDEQFF.

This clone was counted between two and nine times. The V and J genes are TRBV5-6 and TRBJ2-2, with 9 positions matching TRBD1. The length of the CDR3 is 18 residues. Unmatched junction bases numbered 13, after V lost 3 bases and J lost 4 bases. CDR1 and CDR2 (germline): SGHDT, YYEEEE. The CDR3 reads CASSSYPGTGQVTGELFF. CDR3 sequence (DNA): TGTGCCAGCAGCTCCTACCCCGGGACAGGGCAGGTCACCGGGGAGCTGTTTTTT.

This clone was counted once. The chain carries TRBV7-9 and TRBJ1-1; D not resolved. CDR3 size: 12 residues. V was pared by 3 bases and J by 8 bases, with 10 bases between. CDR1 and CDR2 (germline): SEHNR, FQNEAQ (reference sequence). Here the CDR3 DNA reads TGTGCCAGCAGCTTCAAACTCGAAGAAGCTTTCTTT. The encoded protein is CASSFKLEEAFF.

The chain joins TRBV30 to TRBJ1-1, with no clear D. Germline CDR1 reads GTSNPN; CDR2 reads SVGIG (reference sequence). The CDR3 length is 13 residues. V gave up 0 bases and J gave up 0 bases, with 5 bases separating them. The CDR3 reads CAWSVIMNTEAFF. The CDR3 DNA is TGTGCCTGGAGTGTTATTATGAACACTGAAGCTTTCTTT.

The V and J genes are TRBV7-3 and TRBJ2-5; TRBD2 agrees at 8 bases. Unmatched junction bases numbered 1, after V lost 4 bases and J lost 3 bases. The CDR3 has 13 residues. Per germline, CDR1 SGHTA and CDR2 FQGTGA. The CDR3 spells CASSYGGEETQYF. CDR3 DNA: TGTGCCAGCAGCTACGGGGGGGAAGAGACCCAGTACTTC.

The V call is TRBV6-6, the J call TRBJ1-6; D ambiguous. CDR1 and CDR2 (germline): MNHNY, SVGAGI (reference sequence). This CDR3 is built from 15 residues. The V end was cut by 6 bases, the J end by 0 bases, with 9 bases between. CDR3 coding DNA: TGTGCCAGCAGGTTACAGAGCTCCTATAATTCACCCCTCCACTTT. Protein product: CASRLQSSYNSPLHF.

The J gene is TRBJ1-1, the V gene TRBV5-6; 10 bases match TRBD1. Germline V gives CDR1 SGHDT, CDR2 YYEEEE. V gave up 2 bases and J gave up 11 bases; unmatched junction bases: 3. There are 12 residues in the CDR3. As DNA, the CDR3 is TGTGCCAGCAGCTTCCGGGACAGGGGCGCTTTCTTT. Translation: CASSFRDRGAFF.

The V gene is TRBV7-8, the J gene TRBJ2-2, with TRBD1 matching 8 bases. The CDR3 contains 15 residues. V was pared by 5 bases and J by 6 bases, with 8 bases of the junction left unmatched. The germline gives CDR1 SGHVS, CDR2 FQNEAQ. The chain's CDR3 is CASSPTGVFPGELFF. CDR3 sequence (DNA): TGTGCCAGCAGCCCGACAGGGGTCTTCCCCGGGGAGCTGTTTTTT.

CDR3 sequence reads: CASSVSETGVSEQYF. DNA of the CDR3: TGTGCCAGCAGTGTTAGTGAGACAGGGGTTTCCGAGCAGTACTTC. The rearrangement links TRBV2 to TRBJ2-7; 8 positions agree with TRBD1. The trim removed 4 bases at V and 6 bases at J, leaving 11 bases unmatched. This CDR3 comprises 15 residues. Germline loops: CDR1 SNHLY, CDR2 FYNNEI. Full variable domain (missing parts from reference TRBV2 and TRBJ2-7): EPEVTQTPSHQVTQMGQEVILRCVPISNHLYFYWYRQILGQKVEFLVSFYNNEISEKSEIFDDQFSVERPDGSNFTLKIRSTKLEDSAMYFCASSVSETGVSEQYFGPGTRLTVT.

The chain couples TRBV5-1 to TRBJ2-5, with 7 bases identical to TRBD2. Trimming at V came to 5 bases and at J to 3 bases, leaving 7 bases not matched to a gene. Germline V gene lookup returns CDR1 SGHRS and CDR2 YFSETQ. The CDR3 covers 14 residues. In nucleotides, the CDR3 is TGCGCCAGCAGGGGAGCGGGGACCAAAGAGACCCAGTACTTC. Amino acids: CASRGAGTKETQYF.

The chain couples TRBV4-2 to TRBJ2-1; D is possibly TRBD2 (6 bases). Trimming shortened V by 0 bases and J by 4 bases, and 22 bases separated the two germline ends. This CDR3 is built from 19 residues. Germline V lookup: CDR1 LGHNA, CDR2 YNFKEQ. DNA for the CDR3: TGTGCCAGCAGCCAAGATCAGGCCGGTCGACGGGACTTGTACAATGAGCAGTTCTTC. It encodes CASSQDQAGRRDLYNEQFF.

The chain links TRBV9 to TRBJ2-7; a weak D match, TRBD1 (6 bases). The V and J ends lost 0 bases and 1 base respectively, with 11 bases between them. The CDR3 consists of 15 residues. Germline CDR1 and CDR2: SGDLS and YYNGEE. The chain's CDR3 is CASSVEGTGSYEQYF. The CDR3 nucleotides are TGTGCCAGCAGCGTAGAAGGTACAGGGTCCTACGAGCAGTACTTC.

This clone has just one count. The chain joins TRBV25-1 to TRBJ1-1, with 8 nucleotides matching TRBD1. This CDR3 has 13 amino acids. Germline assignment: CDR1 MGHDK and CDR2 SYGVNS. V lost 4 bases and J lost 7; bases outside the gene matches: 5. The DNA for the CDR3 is TGTGCCAGCAGTGTACAGGGGGGGATTGAAGCTTTCTTT. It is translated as CASSVQGGIEAFF.

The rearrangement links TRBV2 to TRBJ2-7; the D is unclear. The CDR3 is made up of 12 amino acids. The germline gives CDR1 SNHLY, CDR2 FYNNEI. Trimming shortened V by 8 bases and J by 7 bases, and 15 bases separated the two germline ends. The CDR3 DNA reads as TGTGCCAGCGGAACAGATGGTGGGGAGCAGTACTTC. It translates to CASGTDGGEQYF.

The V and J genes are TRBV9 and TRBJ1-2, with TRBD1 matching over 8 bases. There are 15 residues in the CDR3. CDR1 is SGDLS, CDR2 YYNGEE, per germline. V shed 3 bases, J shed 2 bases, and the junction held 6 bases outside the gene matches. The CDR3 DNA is TGTGCCAGCAGCGCGGACAGGGATTACAACTATGGCTACACCTTC. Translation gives CASSADRDYNYGYTF. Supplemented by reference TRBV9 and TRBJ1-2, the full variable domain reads DSGVTQTPKHLITATGQRVTLRCSPRSGDLSVYWYQQSLDQGLQFLIQYYNGEERAKGNILERFSAQQFPDLHSELNLSSLELGDSALYFCASSADRDYNYGYTFGSGTRLTVV.

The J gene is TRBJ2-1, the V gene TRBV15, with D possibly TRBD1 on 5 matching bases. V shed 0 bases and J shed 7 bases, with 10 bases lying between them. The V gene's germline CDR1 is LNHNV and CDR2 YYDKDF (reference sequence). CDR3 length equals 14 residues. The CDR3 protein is CATSRDLGRNEQFF. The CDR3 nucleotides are TGTGCCACCAGCAGAGATCTGGGGCGGAATGAGCAGTTCTTC.

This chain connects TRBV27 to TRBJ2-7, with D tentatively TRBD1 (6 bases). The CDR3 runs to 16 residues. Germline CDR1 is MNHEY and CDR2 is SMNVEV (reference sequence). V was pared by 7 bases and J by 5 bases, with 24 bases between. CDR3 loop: CASTPLGQGRSDEQYF. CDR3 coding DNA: TGTGCCAGCACCCCTTTGGGGCAGGGGAGATCGGACGAGCAGTACTTC.

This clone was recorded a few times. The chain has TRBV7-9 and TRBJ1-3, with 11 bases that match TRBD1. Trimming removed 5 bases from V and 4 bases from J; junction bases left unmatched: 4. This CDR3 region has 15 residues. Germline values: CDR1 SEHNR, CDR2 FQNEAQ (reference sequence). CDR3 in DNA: TGTGCCAGCAGCCGGGACAGGGGGTTCGGAAACACCATATATTTT. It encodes CASSRDRGFGNTIYF.

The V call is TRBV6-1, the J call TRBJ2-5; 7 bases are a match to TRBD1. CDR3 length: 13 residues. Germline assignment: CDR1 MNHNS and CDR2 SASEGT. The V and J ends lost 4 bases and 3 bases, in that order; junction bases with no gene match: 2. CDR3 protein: CASSGGGEETQYF. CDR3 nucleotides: TGTGCCAGCAGTGGAGGGGGCGAAGAGACCCAGTACTTC.

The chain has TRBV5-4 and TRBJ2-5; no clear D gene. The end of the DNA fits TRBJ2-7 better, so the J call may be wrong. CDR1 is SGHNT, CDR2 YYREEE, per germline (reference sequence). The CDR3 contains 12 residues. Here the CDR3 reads CASSLERREQYF. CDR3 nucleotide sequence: TGTGCCAGCAGCTTGGAGAGGCGCGAGCAGTACTTC.

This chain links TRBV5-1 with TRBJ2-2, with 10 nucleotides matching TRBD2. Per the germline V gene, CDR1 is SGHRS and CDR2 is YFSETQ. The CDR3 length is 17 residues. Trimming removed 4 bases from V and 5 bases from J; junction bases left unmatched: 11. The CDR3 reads CASSKNLAGDVTGELFF. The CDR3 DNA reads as TGCGCCAGCAGCAAAAATCTAGCGGGGGATGTGACCGGGGAGCTGTTTTTT.

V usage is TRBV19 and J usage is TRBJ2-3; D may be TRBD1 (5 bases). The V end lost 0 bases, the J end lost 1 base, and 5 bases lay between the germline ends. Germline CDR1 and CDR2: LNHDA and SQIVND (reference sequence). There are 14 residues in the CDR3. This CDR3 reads CASSIDRGTDTQYF. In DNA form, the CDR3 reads TGTGCCAGTAGTATAGACAGGGGCACAGATACGCAGTATTTT.

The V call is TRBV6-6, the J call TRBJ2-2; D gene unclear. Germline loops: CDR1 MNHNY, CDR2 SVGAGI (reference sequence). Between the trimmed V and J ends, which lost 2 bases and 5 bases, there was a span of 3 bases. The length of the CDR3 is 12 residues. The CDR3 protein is CASSYPTGELFF. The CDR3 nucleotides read TGTGCCAGCAGTTACCCGACCGGGGAGCTGTTTTTT.

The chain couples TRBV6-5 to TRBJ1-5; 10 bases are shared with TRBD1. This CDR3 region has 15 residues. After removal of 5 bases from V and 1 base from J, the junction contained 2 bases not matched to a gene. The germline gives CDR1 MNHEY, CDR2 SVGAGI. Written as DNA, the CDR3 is TGTGCCAGCAGTACGGGACAGGGGAGCAATCAGCCCCAGCATTTT. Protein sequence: CASSTGQGSNQPQHF.

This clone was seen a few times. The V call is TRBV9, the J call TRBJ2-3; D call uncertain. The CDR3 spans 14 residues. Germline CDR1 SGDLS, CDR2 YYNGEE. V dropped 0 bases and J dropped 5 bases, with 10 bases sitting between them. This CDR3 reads CASSVGGPVDTQYF. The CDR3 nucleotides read TGTGCCAGCAGCGTAGGTGGGCCCGTAGATACGCAGTATTTT.